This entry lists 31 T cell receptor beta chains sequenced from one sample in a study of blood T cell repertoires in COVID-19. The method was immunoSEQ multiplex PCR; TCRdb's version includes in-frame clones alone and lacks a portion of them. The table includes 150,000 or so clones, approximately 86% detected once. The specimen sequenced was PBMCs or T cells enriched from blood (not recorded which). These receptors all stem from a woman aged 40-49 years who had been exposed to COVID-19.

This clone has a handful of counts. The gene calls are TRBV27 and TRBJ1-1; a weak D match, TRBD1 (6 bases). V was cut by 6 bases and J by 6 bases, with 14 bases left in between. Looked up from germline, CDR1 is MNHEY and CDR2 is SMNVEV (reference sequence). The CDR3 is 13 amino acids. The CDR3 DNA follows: TGTGCCAGCAGCCGAACTAACAGGGCTGAAGCTTTCTTT. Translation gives CASSRTNRAEAFF.

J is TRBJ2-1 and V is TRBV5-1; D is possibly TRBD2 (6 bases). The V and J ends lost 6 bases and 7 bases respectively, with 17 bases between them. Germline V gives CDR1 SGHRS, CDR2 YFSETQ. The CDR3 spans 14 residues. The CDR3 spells CASTPGVFGNEQFF. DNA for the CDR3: TGCGCCAGCACCCCGGGGGTGTTTGGGAATGAGCAGTTCTTC.

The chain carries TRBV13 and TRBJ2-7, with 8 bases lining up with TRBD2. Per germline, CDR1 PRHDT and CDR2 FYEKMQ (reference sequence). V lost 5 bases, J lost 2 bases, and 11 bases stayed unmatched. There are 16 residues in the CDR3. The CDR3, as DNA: TGTGCCAGCAGCGCCGTTTCTAGCGGGTTTACCTACGAGCAGTACTTC. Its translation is CASSAVSSGFTYEQYF.

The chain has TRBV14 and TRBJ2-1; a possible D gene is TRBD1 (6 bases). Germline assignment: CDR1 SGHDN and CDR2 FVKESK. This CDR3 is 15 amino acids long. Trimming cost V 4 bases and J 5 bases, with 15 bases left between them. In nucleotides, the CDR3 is TGTGCCAGCAGCCCCCCGGGACACCGAGACAATGAGCAGTTCTTC. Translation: CASSPPGHRDNEQFF.

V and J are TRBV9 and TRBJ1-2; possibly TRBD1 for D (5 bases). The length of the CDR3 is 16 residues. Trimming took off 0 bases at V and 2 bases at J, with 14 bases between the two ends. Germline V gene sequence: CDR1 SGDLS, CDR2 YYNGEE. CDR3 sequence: CASSVAPTTGNYGYTF. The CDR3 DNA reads TGTGCCAGCAGCGTAGCCCCGACCACAGGAAACTATGGCTACACCTTC. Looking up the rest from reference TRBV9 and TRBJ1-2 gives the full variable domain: DSGVTQTPKHLITATGQRVTLRCSPRSGDLSVYWYQQSLDQGLQFLIQYYNGEERAKGNILERFSAQQFPDLHSELNLSSLELGDSALYFCASSVAPTTGNYGYTFGSGTRLTVV.

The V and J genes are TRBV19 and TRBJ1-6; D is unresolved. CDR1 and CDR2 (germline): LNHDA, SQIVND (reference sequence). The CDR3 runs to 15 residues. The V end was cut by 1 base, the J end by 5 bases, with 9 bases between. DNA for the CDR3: TGTGCCAGTAGTATAGTTGGAGGAGATAATTCACCCCTCCACTTT. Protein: CASSIVGGDNSPLHF.

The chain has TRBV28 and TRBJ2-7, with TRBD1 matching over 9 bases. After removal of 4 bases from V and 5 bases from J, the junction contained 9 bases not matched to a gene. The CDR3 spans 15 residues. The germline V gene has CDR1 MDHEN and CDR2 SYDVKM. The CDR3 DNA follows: TGTGCCAGCAGTTCCGGGACAGGGACCGTCGACGAGCAGTACTTC. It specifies CASSSGTGTVDEQYF.

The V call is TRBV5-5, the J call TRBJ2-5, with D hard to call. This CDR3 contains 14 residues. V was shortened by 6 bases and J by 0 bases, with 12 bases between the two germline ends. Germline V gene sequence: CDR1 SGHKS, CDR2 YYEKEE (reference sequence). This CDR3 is CASTSQAYQETQYF. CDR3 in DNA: TGTGCCAGCACCTCCCAGGCCTACCAAGAGACCCAGTACTTC.

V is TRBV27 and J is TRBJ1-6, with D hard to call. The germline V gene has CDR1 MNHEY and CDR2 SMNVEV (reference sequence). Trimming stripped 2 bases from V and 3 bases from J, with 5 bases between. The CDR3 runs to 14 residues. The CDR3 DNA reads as TGTGCCAGCAGTTTACTGAGCTATAATTCACCCCTCCACTTT. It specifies CASSLLSYNSPLHF.

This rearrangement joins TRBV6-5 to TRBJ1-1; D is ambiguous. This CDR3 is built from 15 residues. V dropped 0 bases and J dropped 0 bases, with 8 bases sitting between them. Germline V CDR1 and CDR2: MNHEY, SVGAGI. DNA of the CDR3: TGTGCCAGCAGTTACTCGCGGTTGGTGAACACTGAAGCTTTCTTT. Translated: CASSYSRLVNTEAFF.

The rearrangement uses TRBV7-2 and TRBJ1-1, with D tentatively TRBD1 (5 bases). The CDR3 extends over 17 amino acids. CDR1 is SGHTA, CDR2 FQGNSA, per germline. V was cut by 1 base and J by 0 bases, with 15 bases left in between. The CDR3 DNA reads TGTGCCAGCAGCTTAGATCGTGGGGGGTTAATGAACACTGAAGCTTTCTTT. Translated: CASSLDRGGLMNTEAFF. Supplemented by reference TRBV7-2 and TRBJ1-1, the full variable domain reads GAGVSQSPSNKVTEKGKDVELRCDPISGHTALYWYRQSLGQGLEFLIYFQGNSAPDKSGLPSDRFSAERTGGSVSTLTIQRTQQEDSAVYLCASSLDRGGLMNTEAFFGQGTRLTVV.

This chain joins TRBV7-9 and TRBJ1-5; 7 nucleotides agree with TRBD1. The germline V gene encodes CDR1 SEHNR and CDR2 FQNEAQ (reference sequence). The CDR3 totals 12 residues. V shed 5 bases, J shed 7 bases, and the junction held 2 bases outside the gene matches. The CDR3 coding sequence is TGTGCCAGCAGCACAGGGGCCCAGCCCCAGCATTTT. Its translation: CASSTGAQPQHF. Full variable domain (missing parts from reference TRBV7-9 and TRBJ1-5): DTGVSQNPRHKITKRGQNVTFRCDPISEHNRLYWYRQTLGQGPEFLTYFQNEAQLEKSRLLSDRFSAERPKGSFSTLEIQRTEQGDSAMYLCASSTGAQPQHFGDGTRLSIL.

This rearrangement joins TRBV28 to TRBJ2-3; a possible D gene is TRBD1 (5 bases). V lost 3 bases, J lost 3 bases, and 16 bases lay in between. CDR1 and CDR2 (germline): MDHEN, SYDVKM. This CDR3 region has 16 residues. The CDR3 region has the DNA TGTGCCAGCAGTTTGGGTTTTTGGGCAGGGACAGATACGCAGTATTTT. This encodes CASSLGFWAGTDTQYF.

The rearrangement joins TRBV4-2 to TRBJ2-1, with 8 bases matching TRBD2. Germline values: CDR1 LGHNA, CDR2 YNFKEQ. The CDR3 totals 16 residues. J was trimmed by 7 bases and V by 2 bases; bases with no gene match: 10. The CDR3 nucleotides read TGTGCCAGCAGCCAACTTAGCGGGATCGAGCGGAATGAGCAGTTCTTC. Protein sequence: CASSQLSGIERNEQFF.

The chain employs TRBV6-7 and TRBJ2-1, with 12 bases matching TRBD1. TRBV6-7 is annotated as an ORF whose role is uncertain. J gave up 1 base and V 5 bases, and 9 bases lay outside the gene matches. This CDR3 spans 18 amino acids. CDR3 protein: CASSPRDRGPLSYNEQFF. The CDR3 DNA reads TGTGCCAGCAGTCCCCGGGACAGGGGGCCCCTTTCCTACAATGAGCAGTTCTTC.

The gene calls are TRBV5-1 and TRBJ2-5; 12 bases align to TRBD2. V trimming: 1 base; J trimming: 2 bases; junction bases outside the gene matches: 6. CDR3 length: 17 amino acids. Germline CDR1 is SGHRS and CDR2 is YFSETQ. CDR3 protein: CASSLTGLAGRQETQYF. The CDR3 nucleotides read TGCGCCAGCAGCTTGACCGGACTAGCGGGGCGGCAAGAGACCCAGTACTTC.

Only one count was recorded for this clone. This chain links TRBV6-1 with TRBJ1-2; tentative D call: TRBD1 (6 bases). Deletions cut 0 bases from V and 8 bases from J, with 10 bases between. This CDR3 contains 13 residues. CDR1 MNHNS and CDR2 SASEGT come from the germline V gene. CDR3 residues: CASSEAGGGGYTF. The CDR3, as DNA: TGTGCCAGCAGTGAAGCCGGTGGGGGCGGCTACACCTTC.

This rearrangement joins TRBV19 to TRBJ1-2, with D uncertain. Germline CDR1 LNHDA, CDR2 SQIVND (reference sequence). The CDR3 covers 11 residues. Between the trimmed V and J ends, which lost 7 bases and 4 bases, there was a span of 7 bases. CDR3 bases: TGTGCCAGTAAGCACTTCTATGGCTACACCTTC. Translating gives CASKHFYGYTF.

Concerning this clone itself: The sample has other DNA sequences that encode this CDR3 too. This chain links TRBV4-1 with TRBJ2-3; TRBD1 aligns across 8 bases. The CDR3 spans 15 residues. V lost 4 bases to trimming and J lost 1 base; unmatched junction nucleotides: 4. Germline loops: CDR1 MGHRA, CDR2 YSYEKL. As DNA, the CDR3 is TGCGCCAGCAGCCCCGGGACAGGAGGCACAGATACGCAGTATTTT. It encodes CASSPGTGGTDTQYF.

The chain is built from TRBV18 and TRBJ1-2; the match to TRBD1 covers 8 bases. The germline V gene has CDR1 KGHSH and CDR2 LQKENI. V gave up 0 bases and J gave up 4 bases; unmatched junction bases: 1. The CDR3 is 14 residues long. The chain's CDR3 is CASSPPTGAYGYTF. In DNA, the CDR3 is TGTGCCAGCTCACCACCGACAGGGGCCTATGGCTACACCTTC.

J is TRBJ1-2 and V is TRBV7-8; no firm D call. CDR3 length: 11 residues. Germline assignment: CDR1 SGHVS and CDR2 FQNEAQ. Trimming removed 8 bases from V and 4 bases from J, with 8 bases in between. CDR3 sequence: CASGPSYGYTF. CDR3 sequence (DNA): TGTGCCAGCGGCCCGTCCTATGGCTACACCTTC. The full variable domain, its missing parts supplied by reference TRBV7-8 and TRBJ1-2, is GAGVSQSPRYKVAKRGQDVALRCDPISGHVSLFWYQQALGQGPEFLTYFQNEAQLDKSGLPSDRFFAERPEGSVSTLKIQRTQQEDSAVYLCASGPSYGYTFGSGTRLTVV.

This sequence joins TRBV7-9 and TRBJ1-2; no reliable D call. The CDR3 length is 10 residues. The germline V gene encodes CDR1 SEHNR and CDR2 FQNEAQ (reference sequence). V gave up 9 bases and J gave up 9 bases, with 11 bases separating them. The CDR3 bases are TGTGCCAGTGAGGCGCTCAGCTACACCTTC. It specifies CASEALSYTF.

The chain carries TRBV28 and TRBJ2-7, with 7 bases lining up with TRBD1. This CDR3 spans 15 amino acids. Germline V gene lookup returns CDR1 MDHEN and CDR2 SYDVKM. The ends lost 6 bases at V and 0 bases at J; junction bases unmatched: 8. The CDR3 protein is CASSSTGSLSYEQYF. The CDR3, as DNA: TGTGCCAGCAGCTCGACAGGGTCGCTCTCCTACGAGCAGTACTTC.

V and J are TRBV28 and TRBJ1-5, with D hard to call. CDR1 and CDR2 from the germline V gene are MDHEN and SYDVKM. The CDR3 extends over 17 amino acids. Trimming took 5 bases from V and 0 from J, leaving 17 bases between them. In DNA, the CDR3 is TGTGCCAGCAGTCAGGTCGGTCGGCAGGATAGCAATCAGCCCCAGCATTTT. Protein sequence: CASSQVGRQDSNQPQHF.

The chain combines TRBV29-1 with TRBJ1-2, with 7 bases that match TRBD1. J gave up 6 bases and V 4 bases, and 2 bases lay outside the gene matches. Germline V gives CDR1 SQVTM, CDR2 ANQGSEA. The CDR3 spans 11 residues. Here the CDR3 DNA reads TGCAGCGTTGGAGGGACAGATGGCTACACCTTC. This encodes CSVGGTDGYTF.

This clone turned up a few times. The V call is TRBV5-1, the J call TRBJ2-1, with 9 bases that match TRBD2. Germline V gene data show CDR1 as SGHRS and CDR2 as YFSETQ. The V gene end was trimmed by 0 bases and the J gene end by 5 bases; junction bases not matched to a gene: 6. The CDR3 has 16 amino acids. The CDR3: CASSLAVSGSDNEQFF. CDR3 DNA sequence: TGCGCCAGCAGCTTGGCAGTTAGCGGGAGTGACAATGAGCAGTTCTTC.

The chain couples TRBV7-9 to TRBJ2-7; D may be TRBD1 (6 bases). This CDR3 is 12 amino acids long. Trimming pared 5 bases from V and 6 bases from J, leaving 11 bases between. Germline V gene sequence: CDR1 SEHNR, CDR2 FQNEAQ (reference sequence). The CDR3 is CASSPTGIEQYF. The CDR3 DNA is TGTGCCAGCAGCCCCACAGGGATCGAGCAGTACTTC.

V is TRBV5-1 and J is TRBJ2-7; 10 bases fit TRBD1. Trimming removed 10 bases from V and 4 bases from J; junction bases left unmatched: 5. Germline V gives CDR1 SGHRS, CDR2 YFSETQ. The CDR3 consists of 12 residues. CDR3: CASTGQGYEQYF. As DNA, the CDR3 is TGCGCCTCGACGGGACAGGGGTACGAGCAGTACTTC.

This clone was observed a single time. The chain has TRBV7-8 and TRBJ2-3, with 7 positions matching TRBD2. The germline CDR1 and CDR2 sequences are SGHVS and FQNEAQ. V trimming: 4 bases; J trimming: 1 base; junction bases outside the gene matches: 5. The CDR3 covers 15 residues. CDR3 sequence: CASSSGLAGTDTQYF. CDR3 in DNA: TGTGCCAGCAGCTCTGGGCTAGCGGGCACAGATACGCAGTATTTT. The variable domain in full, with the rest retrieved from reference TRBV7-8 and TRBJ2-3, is GAGVSQSPRYKVAKRGQDVALRCDPISGHVSLFWYQQALGQGPEFLTYFQNEAQLDKSGLPSDRFFAERPEGSVSTLKIQRTQQEDSAVYLCASSSGLAGTDTQYFGPGTRLTVL.

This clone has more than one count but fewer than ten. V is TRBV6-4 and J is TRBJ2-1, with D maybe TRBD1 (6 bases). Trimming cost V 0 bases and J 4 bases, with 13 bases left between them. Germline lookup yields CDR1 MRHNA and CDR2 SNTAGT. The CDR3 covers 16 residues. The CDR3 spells CASSDSMGAVYNEQFF. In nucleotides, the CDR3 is TGTGCCAGCAGTGACTCGATGGGGGCCGTTTACAATGAGCAGTTCTTC.

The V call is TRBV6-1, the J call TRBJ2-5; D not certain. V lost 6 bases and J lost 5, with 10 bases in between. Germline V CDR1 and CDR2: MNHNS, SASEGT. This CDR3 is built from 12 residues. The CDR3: CASSPGLETQYF. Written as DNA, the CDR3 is TGTGCCAGCAGCCCAGGCCTCGAGACCCAGTACTTC.